This T cell receptor (beta chain) was found in a study of monozygotic twins with cystic fibrosis. Concerning this clone itself: As yet, its antigen is unknown.

Profiled with immunoSEQ multiplex PCR; TCRdb holds only in-frame clones, not every one. Of about 22,000 clones detected, about 97% appear once; the ten largest clones hold 0.12% to 0.15%. Study results and caveats: In this small cohort, shared CDR3 numbers showed no association with age, concordance or disease severity. The repertoire was suggested to be naive-dominated, clonality median about 0.009.

The TCR was taken from a girl aged 5 to 17 with cystic fibrosis. Sequencing used blood.

The CDR3 nucleotides are TGTGCCAGCAGTTCAAGGGCGGGAGGGGCCCAAAAGACCCAGTACTTC. Translating gives CASSSRAGGAQKTQYF. V and J are TRBV21-1 and TRBJ2-5; TRBD2, the D gene given by the table, was not confirmed from the DNA. TRBV21-1 is an annotated pseudogene. The CDR3 loop spans 16 amino acids.